This section outlines one T cell receptor (beta chain) sequence together with its context. Its matching antigen is unknown. Through a sample-barcoded 5' primer and a J-beta primer mix, a second PCR was run for roughly 6 to 12 cycles. Template switching added a 12-random-nucleotide identifier to every cDNA molecule. TCRdb analysed the 5' RACE reads with MiXCR anew, one entry per CDR3 protein. The sample includes roughly 1.5 million distinct CDR3 sequences, roughly 43% of them seen just once. This record belongs to a study of blood T cells in healthy people across ages. V was shortened by 4 bases and J by 4 bases, with 7 bases between the two germline ends. CDR3 size: 13 residues. Per germline, CDR1 MNHNY and CDR2 SVGAGI (reference sequence). Overall study results and limits: A roughly linear fall in TCR beta diversity per million T cells was seen with increasing age.

V is TRBV6-6 and J is TRBJ2-2; D may be TRBD1 (6 bases). This sequence was found in a woman under 30 in good health. Material: blood. Here the CDR3 reads CASSWTATGELFF. The CDR3, as DNA: TGTGCCAGCAGTTGGACAGCCACCGGGGAGCTGTTTTTT.